These 5 T cell receptor beta chains originate from one sample sequenced in a study of T-cell memory formation after mild COVID-19. TCRdb reprocessed the 5' RACE reads with MiXCR, giving one entry per CDR3 protein. The data contain about 560,000 distinct CDR3 sequences, 18% of them singletons. The specimen was PBMCs or a T cell subset sorted from them (not recorded which). The receptors originated from an adult woman who had mild COVID-19 (a few samples of this study predate the infection). Cell type and time point are not known.

This clonotype was counted only a few times. The rearrangement links TRBV5-1 to TRBJ2-5, with 9 positions matching TRBD2. Germline V CDR1 and CDR2: SGHRS, YFSETQ. V dropped 6 bases and J dropped 2; count of bases not matched to a gene: 8. The CDR3 runs to 15 residues. The CDR3 nucleotides are TGCGCCAGCATGGGAGGGACTAGCAATCAAGAGACCCAGTACTTC. This sequence encodes CASMGGTSNQETQYF.

This clonotype was detected a few times. The CDR3 DNA reads TGTGCCTCCCGGGAAACTAACTATGGCTACACCTTC. Translating gives CASRETNYGYTF. This sequence joins TRBV30 and TRBJ1-2; no reliable D call. Trimming took 7 bases from V and 0 from J, leaving 9 bases between them. This CDR3 comprises 12 residues. The germline CDR1 and CDR2 sequences are GTSNPN and SVGIG (reference sequence).

CDR3 coding DNA: TGCGCCAGCAGCCATCCCGGGACTAGCGGGGATAATGAGCAGTTCTTC. Protein product: CASSHPGTSGDNEQFF. The gene calls are TRBV4-1 and TRBJ2-1; 13 nucleotides match TRBD2. The junction had 6 bases not matched to a gene; V was cut back by 3 bases and J by 7 bases. There are 16 residues in the CDR3. Germline assignment: CDR1 MGHRA and CDR2 YSYEKL.

This clonotype was recorded at least ten times. The chain combines TRBV12-3 or TRBV12-4 with TRBJ2-6; maybe TRBD2 (5 bases). Deletions cut 7 bases from V and 0 bases from J, with 7 bases between. The length of the CDR3 is 14 residues. The CDR3 sequence is CASKRGSGANVLTF. The CDR3 region has the DNA TGTGCCAGCAAACGGGGCTCTGGGGCCAACGTCCTGACTTTC.

This clonotype was seen a handful of times. This rearrangement joins TRBV9 to TRBJ2-1; 7 bases align to TRBD2. Germline V lookup: CDR1 SGDLS, CDR2 YYNGEE. The CDR3 runs to 15 residues. V shed 3 bases, J shed 4 bases, and the junction held 7 bases outside the gene matches. The CDR3 nucleotides read TGTGCCAGCAGCGGGAGGGCAGCGGGGTACAATGAGCAGTTCTTC. This encodes CASSGRAAGYNEQFF. The full variable domain, with the rest looked up from reference TRBV9 and TRBJ2-1, is DSGVTQTPKHLITATGQRVTLRCSPRSGDLSVYWYQQSLDQGLQFLIQYYNGEERAKGNILERFSAQQFPDLHSELNLSSLELGDSALYFCASSGRAAGYNEQFFGPGTRLTVL.